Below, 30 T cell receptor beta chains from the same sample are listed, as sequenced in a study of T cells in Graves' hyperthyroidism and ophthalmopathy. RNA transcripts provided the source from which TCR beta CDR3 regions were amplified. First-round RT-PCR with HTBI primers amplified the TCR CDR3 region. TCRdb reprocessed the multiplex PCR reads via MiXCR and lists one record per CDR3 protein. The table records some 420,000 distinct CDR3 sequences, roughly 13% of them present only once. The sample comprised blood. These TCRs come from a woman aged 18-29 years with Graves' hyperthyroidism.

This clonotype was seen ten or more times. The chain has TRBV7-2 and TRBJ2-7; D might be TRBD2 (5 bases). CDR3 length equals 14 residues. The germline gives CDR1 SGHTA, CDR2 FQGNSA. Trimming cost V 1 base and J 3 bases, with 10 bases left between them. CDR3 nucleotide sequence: TGTGCCAGCAGCTTAGTTGGCCGGGACTACGAGCAGTACTTC. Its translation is CASSLVGRDYEQYF.

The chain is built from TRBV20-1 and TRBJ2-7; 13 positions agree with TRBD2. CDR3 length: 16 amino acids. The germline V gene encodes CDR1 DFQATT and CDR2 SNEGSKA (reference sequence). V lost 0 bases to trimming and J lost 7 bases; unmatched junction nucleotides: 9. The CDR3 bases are TGCAGTGCTAGAGATTCGCGGACTAGCGGGAGAGGGGAGCAGTACTTC. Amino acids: CSARDSRTSGRGEQYF.

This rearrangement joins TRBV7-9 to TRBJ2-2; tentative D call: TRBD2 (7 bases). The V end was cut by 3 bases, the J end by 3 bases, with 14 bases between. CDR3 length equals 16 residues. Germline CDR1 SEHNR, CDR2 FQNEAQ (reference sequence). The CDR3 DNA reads TGTGCCAGCAGCTTGAAGGGGGGGGTGCACACCGGGGAGCTGTTTTTT. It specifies CASSLKGGVHTGELFF.

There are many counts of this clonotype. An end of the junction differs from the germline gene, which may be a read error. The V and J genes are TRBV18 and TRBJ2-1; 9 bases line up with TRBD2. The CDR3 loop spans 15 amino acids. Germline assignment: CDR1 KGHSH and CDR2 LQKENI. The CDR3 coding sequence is TGTGCCAGCTCAACACCCGGGACTAGCTTCAATGAGCAGTTCTTC. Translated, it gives CASSTPGTSFNEQFF.

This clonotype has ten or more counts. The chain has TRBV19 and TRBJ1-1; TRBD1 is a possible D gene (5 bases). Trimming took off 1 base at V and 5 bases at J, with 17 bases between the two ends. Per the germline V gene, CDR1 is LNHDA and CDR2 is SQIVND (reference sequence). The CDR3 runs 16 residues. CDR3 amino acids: CASSIGGAGRETEAFF. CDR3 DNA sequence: TGTGCCAGTAGTATAGGTGGGGCAGGAAGGGAGACTGAAGCTTTCTTT.

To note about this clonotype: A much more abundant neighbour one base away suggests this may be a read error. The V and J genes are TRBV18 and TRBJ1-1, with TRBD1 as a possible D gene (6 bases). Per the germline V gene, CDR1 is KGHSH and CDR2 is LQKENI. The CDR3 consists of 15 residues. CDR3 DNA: TGTGCCAGCTCACCCCCGGGACAAGCTAGCACTGAAGCTTCCTTT. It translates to CASSPPGQASTEASF.

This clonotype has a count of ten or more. CDR3 amino acids: CASSMGPYYSNQPQHF. DNA of the CDR3: TGTGCCAGTAGTATGGGACCATATTATAGCAATCAGCCCCAGCATTTT. The V and J genes are TRBV19 and TRBJ1-5, with D possibly TRBD1 on 5 matching bases. This CDR3 contains 16 residues. The V gene lost 3 bases and the J gene lost 0 bases, with 12 bases spanning the gap. CDR1 LNHDA and CDR2 SQIVND come from the germline V gene (reference sequence). The full variable domain, completed using reference TRBV19 and TRBJ1-5, is DGGITQSPKYLFRKEGQNVTLSCEQNLNHDAMYWYRQDPGQGLRLIYYSQIVNDFQKGDIAEGYSVSREKKESFPLTVTSAQKNPTAFYLCASSMGPYYSNQPQHFGDGTRLSIL.

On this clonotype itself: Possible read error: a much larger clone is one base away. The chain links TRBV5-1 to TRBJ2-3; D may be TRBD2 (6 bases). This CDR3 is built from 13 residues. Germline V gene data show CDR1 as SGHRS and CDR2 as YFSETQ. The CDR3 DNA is TGCGCCAGCAATGGGAGGAGCACAGATACGCGGTATTTT. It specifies CASNGRSTDTRYF. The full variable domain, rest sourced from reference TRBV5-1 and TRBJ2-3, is KAGVTQTPRYLIKTRGQQVTLSCSPISGHRSVSWYQQTPGQGLQFLFEYFSETQRNKGNFPGRFSGRQFSNSRSEMNVSTLELGDSALYLCASNGRSTDTRYFGPGTRLTVL.

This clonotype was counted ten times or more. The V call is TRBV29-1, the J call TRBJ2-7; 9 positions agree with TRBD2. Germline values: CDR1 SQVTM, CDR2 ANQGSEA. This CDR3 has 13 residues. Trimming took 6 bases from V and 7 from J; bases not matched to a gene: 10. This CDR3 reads CSVPGTSLWEQYF. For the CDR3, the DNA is TGCAGCGTCCCCGGGACTAGCCTGTGGGAGCAGTACTTC.

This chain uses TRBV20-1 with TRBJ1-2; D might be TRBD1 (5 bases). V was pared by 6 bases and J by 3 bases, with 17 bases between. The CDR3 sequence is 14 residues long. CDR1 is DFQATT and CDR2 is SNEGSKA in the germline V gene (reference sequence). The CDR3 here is CSAPSRVRDYGYTF. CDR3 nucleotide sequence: TGCAGTGCCCCTAGCAGGGTCAGAGACTATGGCTACACCTTC.

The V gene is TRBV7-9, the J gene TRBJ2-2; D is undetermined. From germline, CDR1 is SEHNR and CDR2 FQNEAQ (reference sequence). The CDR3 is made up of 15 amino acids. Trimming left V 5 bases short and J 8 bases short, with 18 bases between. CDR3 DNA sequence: TGTGCCAGCAGCCAGAACGAAGTTCAACAGGGGGAGCTGTTTTTT. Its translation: CASSQNEVQQGELFF.

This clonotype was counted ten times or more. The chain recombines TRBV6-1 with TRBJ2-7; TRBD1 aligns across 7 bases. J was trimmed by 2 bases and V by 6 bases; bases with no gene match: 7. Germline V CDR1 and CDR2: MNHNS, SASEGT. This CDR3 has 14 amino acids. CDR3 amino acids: CASRDPGTAYEQYF. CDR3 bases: TGTGCCAGCAGAGATCCCGGGACAGCCTACGAGCAGTACTTC.

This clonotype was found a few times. The CDR3 DNA reads TGTGCCAGCATTAAAAGTATGGGCAATGAGCAGTTCTTC. Amino acids: CASIKSMGNEQFF. This chain connects TRBV12-3 or TRBV12-4 to TRBJ2-1; D remains ambiguous. There are 13 residues in the CDR3. V lost 7 bases and J 6 bases, leaving 13 bases between the germline ends.

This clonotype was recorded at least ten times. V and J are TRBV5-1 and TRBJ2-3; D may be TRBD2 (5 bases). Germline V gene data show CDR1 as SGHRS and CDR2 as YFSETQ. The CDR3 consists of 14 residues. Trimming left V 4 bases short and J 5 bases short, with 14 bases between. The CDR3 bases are TGCGCCAGCAGCCCCCGGGATCCCGGAGATACGCAGTATTTT. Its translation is CASSPRDPGDTQYF.

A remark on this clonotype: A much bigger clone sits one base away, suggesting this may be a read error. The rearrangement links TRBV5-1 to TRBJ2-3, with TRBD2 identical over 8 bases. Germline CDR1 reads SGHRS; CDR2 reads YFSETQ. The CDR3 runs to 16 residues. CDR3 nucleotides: TGCGCCGGCAGCTCGCACACCAGCGGGAGCGTCCATACGCAGTATTTT. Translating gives CAGSSHTSGSVHTQYF.

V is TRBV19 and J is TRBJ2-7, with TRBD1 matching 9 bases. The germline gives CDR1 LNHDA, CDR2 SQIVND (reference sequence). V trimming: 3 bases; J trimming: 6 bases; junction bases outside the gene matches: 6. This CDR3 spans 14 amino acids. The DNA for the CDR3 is TGTGCCAGTAGTATCGGGACAGGGCCCGCCGAGCAGTACTTC. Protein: CASSIGTGPAEQYF.

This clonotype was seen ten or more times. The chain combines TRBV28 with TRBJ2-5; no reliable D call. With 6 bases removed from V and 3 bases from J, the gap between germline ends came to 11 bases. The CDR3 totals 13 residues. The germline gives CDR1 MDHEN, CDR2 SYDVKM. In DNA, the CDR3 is TGTGCCAGCAGACCAGGAATCAAAGAGACCCAGTACTTC. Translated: CASRPGIKETQYF.

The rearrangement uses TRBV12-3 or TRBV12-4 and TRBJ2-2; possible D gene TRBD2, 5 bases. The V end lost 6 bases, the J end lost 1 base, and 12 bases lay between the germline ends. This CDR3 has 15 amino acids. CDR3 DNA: TGTGCCAGCAGCCGGTCTGCGGGGAACACCGGGGAGCTGTTTTTT. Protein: CASSRSAGNTGELFF.

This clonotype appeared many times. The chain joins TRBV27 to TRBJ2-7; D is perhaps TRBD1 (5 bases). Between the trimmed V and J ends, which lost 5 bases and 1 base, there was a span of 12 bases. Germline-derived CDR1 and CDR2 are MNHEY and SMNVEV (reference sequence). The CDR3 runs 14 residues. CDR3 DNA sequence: TGTGCCAGCAGTCCCTCGGACAATTCCTACGAGCAGTACTTC. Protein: CASSPSDNSYEQYF.

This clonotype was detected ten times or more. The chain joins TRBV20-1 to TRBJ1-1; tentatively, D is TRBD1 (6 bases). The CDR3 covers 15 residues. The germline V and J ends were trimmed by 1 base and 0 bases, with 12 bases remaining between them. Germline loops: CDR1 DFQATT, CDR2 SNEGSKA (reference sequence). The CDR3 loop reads CSARVLRGLNTEAFF. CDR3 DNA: TGCAGTGCTAGAGTGTTGCGGGGGCTGAACACTGAAGCTTTCTTT.

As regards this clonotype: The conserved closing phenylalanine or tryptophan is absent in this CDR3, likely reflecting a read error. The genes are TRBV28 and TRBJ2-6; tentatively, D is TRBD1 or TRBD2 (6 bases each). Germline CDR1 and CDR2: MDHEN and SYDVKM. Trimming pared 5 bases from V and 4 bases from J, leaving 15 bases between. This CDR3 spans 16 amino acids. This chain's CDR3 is CASSLRGVKGANVLTL. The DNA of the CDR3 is TGTGCCAGCAGTCTAAGGGGGGTAAAGGGGGCCAACGTCCTGACTCTC.

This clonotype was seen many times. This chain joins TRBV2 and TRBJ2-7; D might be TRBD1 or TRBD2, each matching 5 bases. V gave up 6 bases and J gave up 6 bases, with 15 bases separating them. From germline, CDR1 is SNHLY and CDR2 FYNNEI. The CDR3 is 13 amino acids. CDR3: CASSGQGTGEQYF. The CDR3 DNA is TGTGCCAGCAGCGGACAAGGGACGGGCGAGCAGTACTTC.

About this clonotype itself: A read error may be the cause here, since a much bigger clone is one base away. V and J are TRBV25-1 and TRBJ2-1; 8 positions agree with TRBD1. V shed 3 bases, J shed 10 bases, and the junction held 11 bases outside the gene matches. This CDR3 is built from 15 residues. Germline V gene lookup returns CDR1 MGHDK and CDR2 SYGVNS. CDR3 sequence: CASSDFQGAISEQFF. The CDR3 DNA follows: TGTGCCAGCAGTGATTTCCAGGGGGCTATCAGCGAGCAGTTCTTC.

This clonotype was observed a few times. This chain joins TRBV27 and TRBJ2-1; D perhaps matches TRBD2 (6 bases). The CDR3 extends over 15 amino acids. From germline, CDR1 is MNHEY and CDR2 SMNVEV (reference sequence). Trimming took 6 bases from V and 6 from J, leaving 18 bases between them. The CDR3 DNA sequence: TGTGCCAGCAGCCCCCGGCTAGCGTTCTCCAATGAGCAGTTCTTC. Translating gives CASSPRLAFSNEQFF.

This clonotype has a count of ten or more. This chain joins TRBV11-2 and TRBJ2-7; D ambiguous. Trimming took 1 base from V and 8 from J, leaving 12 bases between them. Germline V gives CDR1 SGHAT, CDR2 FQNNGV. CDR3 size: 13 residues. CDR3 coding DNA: TGTGCCAGCAGCTTAGTTGTTTCCTGGAAGCAGTACTTC. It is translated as CASSLVVSWKQYF.

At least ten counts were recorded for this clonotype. CDR3 bases: TGTGCCAGCAGCTTAAACGGCGGGGGCTACGAGCAGTACTTC. The encoded protein is CASSLNGGGYEQYF. The genes are TRBV7-3 and TRBJ2-7; 7 nucleotides agree with TRBD2. The CDR3 extends over 14 amino acids. Germline V CDR1 and CDR2: SGHTA, FQGTGA. Losses at the gene ends were 1 base for V and 3 bases for J; bases not matched to a gene: 3.

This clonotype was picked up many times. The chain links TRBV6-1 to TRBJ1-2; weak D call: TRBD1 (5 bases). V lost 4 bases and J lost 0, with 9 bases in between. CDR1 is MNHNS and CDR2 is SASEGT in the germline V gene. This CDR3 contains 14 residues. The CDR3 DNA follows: TGTGCCAGCAGTGGGGACGGGACTAACTATGGCTACACCTTC. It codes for CASSGDGTNYGYTF.

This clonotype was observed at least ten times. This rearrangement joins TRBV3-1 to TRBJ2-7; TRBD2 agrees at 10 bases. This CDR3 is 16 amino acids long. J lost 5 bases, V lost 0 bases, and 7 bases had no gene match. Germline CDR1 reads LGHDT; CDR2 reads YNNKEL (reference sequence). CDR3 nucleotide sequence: TGTGCCAGCAGCCAAGATAGCGGGGGGCGCGGGGACGAGCAGTACTTC. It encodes CASSQDSGGRGDEQYF.

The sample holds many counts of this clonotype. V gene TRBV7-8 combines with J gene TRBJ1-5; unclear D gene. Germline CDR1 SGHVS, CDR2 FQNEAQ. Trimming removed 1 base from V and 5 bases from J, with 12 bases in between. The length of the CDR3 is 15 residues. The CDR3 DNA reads TGTGCCAGCAGCTTAGAGGTCCAGTATTATCAGCCCCAGCATTTT. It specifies CASSLEVQYYQPQHF.

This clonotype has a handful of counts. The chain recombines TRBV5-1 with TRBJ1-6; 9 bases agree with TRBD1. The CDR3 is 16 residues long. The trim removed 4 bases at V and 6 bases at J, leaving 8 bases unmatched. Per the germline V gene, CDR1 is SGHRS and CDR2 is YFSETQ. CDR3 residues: CASSISSGQGNSPLHF. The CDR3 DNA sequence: TGCGCCAGCAGCATTTCCTCGGGACAGGGTAATTCACCCCTCCACTTT.